One sample yielded the 27 T cell receptor beta chains listed below, sequenced in a study of HIV-infected patients and healthy controls. The repertoire came from unfractionated whole blood and reflected all unsorted peripheral T cells. Reverse transcription used 500 to 550 ng RNA and constant-region primers for alpha and beta. Alpha and beta chain libraries were made separately by chain-specific third strand synthesis with multiplexing indices. TCRdb called the 5' RACE reads again in MiXCR, with one record for every CDR3 protein. The sample carries over 15,000 distinct CDR3 sequences, about 5% recorded once. Material: blood. The receptors were gathered from an adult in good health.

This clonotype came up a few times. The gene calls are TRBV13 and TRBJ2-3; the D gene could be TRBD1 or TRBD2 (6 bases each). The CDR3 totals 18 residues. V was clipped by 5 bases and J by 8 bases, with 29 bases between them. Germline V CDR1 and CDR2: PRHDT, FYEKMQ (reference sequence). In DNA, the CDR3 is TGTGCCAGCAGCCCCCCCGGGGGCGGGTACTCAGGGCGGGGTACGCAGTATTTT. Translation: CASSPPGGGYSGRGTQYF.

The sample holds many counts of this clonotype. The rearrangement uses TRBV21-1 and TRBJ1-1. TRBV21-1 is reported as a pseudogene. The CDR3 extends over 15 amino acids. The CDR3 here is CASSKVAGPNTEAFF. The CDR3 bases are TGTGCCAGCAGCAAAGTGGCAGGGCCGAACACTGAAGCTTTCTTT.

This clonotype was found many times. The rearrangement uses TRBV11-2 and TRBJ1-6; D ambiguous. The V gene lost 2 bases and the J gene lost 7 bases, with 12 bases spanning the gap. The CDR3 totals 15 residues. In germline, CDR1 is SGHAT, CDR2 FQNNGV. The CDR3 loop is CASSLKGDSNSPLHF. DNA of the CDR3: TGTGCCAGCAGCTTAAAGGGAGACTCCAATTCACCCCTCCACTTT.

In this sample, this clonotype turned up many times. CDR3 sequence reads: CASSFGYPTGPTEAFF. For the CDR3, the DNA is TGCGCCAGCAGCTTTGGCTACCCTACAGGGCCCACTGAAGCTTTCTTT. The rearrangement uses TRBV5-1 and TRBJ1-1, with a tentative D call TRBD1 (6 bases). This CDR3 is built from 16 residues. Per germline, CDR1 SGHRS and CDR2 YFSETQ. The V end lost 2 bases, the J end lost 4 bases, and 18 bases lay between the germline ends.

This clonotype is medium-sized (0.01 to 0.1%). The chain uses TRBV4-2 and TRBJ2-7; perhaps D is TRBD1 or TRBD2 (5 bases each). Per germline, CDR1 LGHNA and CDR2 YNFKEQ. Deletions cut 1 base from V and 0 bases from J, with 10 bases between. This CDR3 has 15 residues. The CDR3 loop is CASSQVGDGSYEQYF. CDR3 bases: TGTGCCAGCAGCCAAGTGGGGGACGGCTCCTACGAGCAGTACTTC.

This clonotype was detected ten times or more. The chain employs TRBV6-5 and TRBJ1-5; tentatively, D is TRBD1 (5 bases). V was trimmed by 2 bases and J by 8 bases, leaving 10 bases between them. The CDR3 is 13 residues long. Germline lookup yields CDR1 MNHEY and CDR2 SVGAGI. The DNA for the CDR3 is TGTGCCAGCAGTTACAGGGGAGCCGAGCCCCAGCATTTT. Its translation is CASSYRGAEPQHF.

This clonotype appeared many times. The V call is TRBV7-2, the J call TRBJ2-3, with D maybe TRBD1 (8 bases). V dropped 5 bases and J dropped 2 bases, with 17 bases sitting between them. Germline loops: CDR1 SGHTA, CDR2 FQGNSA. The CDR3 spans 16 residues. CDR3 DNA sequence: TGTGCCAGCAGCCGATACAGGGGGGGTCTCACAGATACGCAGTATTTT. Residues: CASSRYRGGLTDTQYF.

This clonotype has more than one count but fewer than ten. CDR3 region: CASSGGLAKNIQYF. The CDR3 region has the DNA TGTGCCAGCAGTGGGGGACTAGCCAAAAACATTCAGTACTTC. The V and J genes are TRBV25-1 and TRBJ2-4; D is perhaps TRBD2 (6 bases). The CDR3 is 14 residues long. The germline gives CDR1 MGHDK, CDR2 SYGVNS. V dropped 4 bases and J dropped 0 bases, with 7 bases sitting between them.

Ten or more counts support this clonotype. The chain combines TRBV10-3 with TRBJ2-3, with TRBD2 identical over 10 bases. The CDR3 covers 15 residues. V lost 5 bases, J lost 1 base, and 3 bases stayed unmatched. CDR1 is ENHRY and CDR2 is SYGVKD in the germline V gene. The CDR3 coding sequence is TGTGCCATCAGTTCCGGGACTAGCGGCACAGATACGCAGTATTTT. As protein: CAISSGTSGTDTQYF.

This clonotype was found many times. The chain combines TRBV28 with TRBJ1-5; D uncertain. This CDR3 has 16 amino acids. In germline, CDR1 is MDHEN, CDR2 SYDVKM. Trimming stripped 5 bases from V and 0 bases from J, with 14 bases between. The CDR3 protein is CASSPLRAYSNQPQHF. The CDR3 coding sequence is TGTGCCAGCAGTCCCCTAAGGGCTTATAGCAATCAGCCCCAGCATTTT.

The chain combines TRBV2 with TRBJ2-3; possibly TRBD2 for D (7 bases). V lost 1 base to trimming and J lost 6 bases, with 17 bases between them. This CDR3 spans 16 amino acids. Germline V gene data show CDR1 as SNHLY and CDR2 as FYNNEI. CDR3: CASSEDGAGAWDTQYF. CDR3 DNA: TGTGCCAGCAGTGAAGATGGGGCGGGGGCCTGGGATACGCAGTATTTT.

The chain combines TRBV6-5 with TRBJ2-2; 12 positions agree with TRBD2. The junction had 5 bases not matched to a gene; V was cut back by 5 bases and J by 4 bases. The length of the CDR3 is 16 residues. The germline V gene encodes CDR1 MNHEY and CDR2 SVGAGI. DNA of the CDR3: TGTGCCAGCAGTGCCCTAGCGGGGGGGCCCACCGGGGAGCTGTTTTTT. This translates into CASSALAGGPTGELFF.

This clonotype was detected ten times or more. The gene calls are TRBV7-3 and TRBJ1-1; no definite D call. The CDR3 runs to 14 residues. Trimming took 1 base from V and 1 from J, leaving 7 bases between them. Germline V gives CDR1 SGHTA, CDR2 FQGTGA. The CDR3 bases are TGTGCCAGCAGCTTAAACCCAGGGAACACTGAAGCTTTCTTT. Its protein is CASSLNPGNTEAFF.

This clonotype was counted many times. J is TRBJ2-3 and V is TRBV5-4; D unclear. The germline V gene encodes CDR1 SGHNT and CDR2 YYREEE (reference sequence). The CDR3 has 16 residues. V was cut by 3 bases and J by 0 bases, with 14 bases left in between. CDR3 in amino acids: CASSSGRSASTDTQYF. The CDR3 nucleotides are TGTGCCAGCAGCTCAGGACGAAGTGCTAGCACAGATACGCAGTATTTT.

This clonotype was recorded at least ten times. V gene TRBV5-1 combines with J gene TRBJ2-3; 12 nucleotides match TRBD2. This CDR3 is built from 16 residues. Germline assignment: CDR1 SGHRS and CDR2 YFSETQ. Trimming removed 3 bases from V and 6 bases from J; junction bases left unmatched: 8. The CDR3 DNA sequence: TGCGCCAGCAGCTACTGGACTAGCGGGGCTTCGGATACGCAGTATTTT. Translation gives CASSYWTSGASDTQYF.

V and J are TRBV4-2 and TRBJ1-5, with D possibly being TRBD1 (6 bases). The V end was cut by 0 bases, the J end by 10 bases, with 16 bases between. In germline, CDR1 is LGHNA, CDR2 YNFKEQ. This CDR3 spans 15 amino acids. CDR3 region: CASSQETGFLDPQHF. The CDR3 DNA reads TGTGCCAGCAGCCAAGAAACAGGGTTTTTGGATCCCCAGCATTTT.

This clonotype has ten or more counts. The rearrangement joins TRBV7-9 to TRBJ2-7; D is undetermined. The V end was cut by 7 bases, the J end by 3 bases, with 16 bases between. CDR1 is SEHNR and CDR2 is FQNEAQ in the germline V gene (reference sequence). CDR3 length: 14 residues. CDR3 nucleotides: TGTGCCAGCACCGCGTCGATGGGGATCTACGAGCAGTACTTC. Amino acids: CASTASMGIYEQYF.

Ten or more counts support this clonotype. The chain is built from TRBV5-1 and TRBJ2-3, with 15 bases aligning to TRBD2. The trim removed 4 bases at V and 12 bases at J, leaving 9 bases unmatched. Germline lookup yields CDR1 SGHRS and CDR2 YFSETQ. This CDR3 is 15 amino acids long. CDR3 protein: CASSRSGTSGGSQYF. The CDR3 DNA reads TGCGCCAGCAGCCGATCTGGGACTAGCGGGGGGTCCCAGTATTTT.

This clonotype was seen ten or more times. The chain carries TRBV9 and TRBJ2-2; D could derive from TRBD1 or TRBD2 (6 bases each). V lost 0 bases, J lost 2 bases, and 17 bases lay in between. The CDR3 covers 18 residues. The germline V gene has CDR1 SGDLS and CDR2 YYNGEE. CDR3: CASSVATGGFVNTGELFF. CDR3 bases: TGTGCCAGCAGCGTAGCTACCGGGGGCTTCGTCAACACCGGGGAGCTGTTTTTT.

The table lists this clonotype with many counts. This rearrangement joins TRBV4-1 to TRBJ1-4; TRBD1 matches at 7 bases. CDR1 and CDR2 (germline): MGHRA, YSYEKL. Trimming cost V 7 bases and J 0 bases; bases outside gene matches: 8. The CDR3 loop spans 16 amino acids. The CDR3 loop is CASTRTGYATNEKLFF. The CDR3 DNA reads as TGCGCCAGCACCCGGACAGGATATGCAACTAATGAAAAACTGTTTTTT.

This clonotype is medium-sized (0.01 to 0.1%) in the sample. V gene TRBV7-2 combines with J gene TRBJ2-3; D not certain. In germline, CDR1 is SGHTA, CDR2 FQGNSA. V shed 2 bases and J shed 1 base, with 7 bases lying between them. There are 14 residues in the CDR3. CDR3 protein: CASSLRLRTDTQYF. The CDR3 bases are TGTGCCAGCAGCTTAAGACTGCGCACAGATACGCAGTATTTT.

By share, this clonotype counts as medium-sized (0.01 to 0.1%). This sequence joins TRBV4-2 and TRBJ1-1; tentatively, D is TRBD1 (5 bases). The CDR3 sequence is 13 residues long. Germline V gene sequence: CDR1 LGHNA, CDR2 YNFKEQ. V dropped 4 bases and J dropped 3 bases, with 9 bases sitting between them. DNA for the CDR3: TGTGCCAGCAGCCTCGTGGGGCACACTGAAGCTTTCTTT. It codes for CASSLVGHTEAFF.

This clonotype was observed at least ten times. V gene TRBV28 combines with J gene TRBJ1-1, with 7 bases aligning to TRBD1. CDR3 length: 16 amino acids. Germline V lookup: CDR1 MDHEN, CDR2 SYDVKM. The junction had 14 bases not matched to a gene; V was cut back by 5 bases and J by 5 bases. CDR3 DNA sequence: TGTGCCAGCAGTCCTAGATCCCAGGGGGTTCGAACTGAAGCTTTCTTT. Amino acid sequence: CASSPRSQGVRTEAFF.

In its sample, this clonotype was seen a few times. The chain employs TRBV7-2 and TRBJ2-7; D assignment may be TRBD1 or TRBD2 (5 bases each). The CDR3 is 15 residues long. Trimming took 3 bases from V and 3 from J, leaving 15 bases between them. Looked up from germline, CDR1 is SGHTA and CDR2 is FQGNSA. The CDR3 DNA reads as TGTGCCAGCAGCTTTGTAGGGACGGAATTCTACGAGCAGTACTTC. As protein: CASSFVGTEFYEQYF. Full variable domain (remainder filled in from reference TRBV7-2 and TRBJ2-7): GAGVSQSPSNKVTEKGKDVELRCDPISGHTALYWYRQSLGQGLEFLIYFQGNSAPDKSGLPSDRFSAERTGGSVSTLTIQRTQQEDSAVYLCASSFVGTEFYEQYFGPGTRLTVT.

At least ten counts were recorded for this clonotype. CDR3 residues: CASSYATGAGYSQPQHF. The CDR3 nucleotides read TGTGCCAGCAGTTACGCGACCGGGGCAGGGTACAGTCAGCCCCAGCATTTT. The chain links TRBV6-2 or TRBV6-3 to TRBJ1-5; D is possibly TRBD1 (5 bases). This CDR3 spans 17 amino acids. Trimming pared 2 bases from V and 6 bases from J, leaving 20 bases between. Germline lookup yields CDR1 MNHEY and CDR2 SVGEGT.

This clonotype is medium-sized by share. V and J are TRBV10-3 and TRBJ1-5, with D perhaps TRBD1 (6 bases). Germline V gene lookup returns CDR1 ENHRY and CDR2 SYGVKD. The CDR3 sequence is 15 residues long. V lost 2 bases, J lost 1 base, and 9 bases lay in between. CDR3 sequence: CAISEGTLSNQPQHF. The DNA of the CDR3 is TGTGCCATCAGTGAGGGGACACTCAGCAATCAGCCCCAGCATTTT.

This clonotype was seen many times. The rearrangement uses TRBV24-1 and TRBJ2-3, with 7 bases identical to TRBD1. Germline values: CDR1 KGHDR, CDR2 SFDVKD. This CDR3 is built from 15 residues. The J segment lost 3 bases and the V segment lost 3 bases, leaving 5 bases of the junction unmatched. In nucleotides, the CDR3 is TGTGCCACCAGTGATCGGGACAGAGTAACAGATACGCAGTATTTT. Its translation is CATSDRDRVTDTQYF.